This T cell receptor beta chain was recorded in a study of blood T cell repertoires in COVID-19. The wider study: Whether acute or convalescent, the COVID-19 samples came from the United States, Italy and Spain. T cells, B-cell-depleted T cells, or PBMCs supplied cDNA or gDNA.

Per the authors' pipeline: It was from reference gene primer amplification that nucleated cell counts were estimated. The method was immunoSEQ multiplex PCR; TCRdb's version includes in-frame clones alone and lacks a portion of them. V and J calls and clone size follow that table, whereas D and trimming were derived from the DNA. The data show approximately 170,000 clones, around 84% seen once. This CDR3 region has 17 residues. Deletions cut 0 bases from V and 10 bases from J, with 20 bases between. Germline V gives CDR1 SGHRS, CDR2 YFSETQ. Cohorts were assigned according to the clinical history that participants reported.

This TCR derives from a woman in her forties or fifties who had recovered from COVID-19. Sequencing input: PBMCs or T cells enriched from blood (not recorded which). The gene calls are TRBV5-1 and TRBJ1-6; no clear D gene. In nucleotides, the CDR3 is TGCGCCAGCAGCTTGGTTCCTATGGGCCCGCAAGTGTCACCCCTCCACTTT. This translates into CASSLVPMGPQVSPLHF.